This T cell receptor (beta chain) is drawn from a study of control samples from healthy donors and cancer patients. Data came from immunoSEQ multiplex PCR; TCRdb stores just in-frame clones and leaves some out. The sample includes about 120,000 clones, 88% seen only once; the top ten take 2.3%. Germline V lookup: CDR1 SGDLS, CDR2 YYNGEE. V dropped 2 bases and J dropped 4 bases, with 6 bases sitting between them. The CDR3 totals 12 residues. Material: blood. The chain recombines TRBV9 with TRBJ2-5, with D possibly matching TRBD1 (5 bases). The origin of this receptor is a woman in her 70s in good health. The CDR3 sequence: CASSVRAETQYF. DNA for the CDR3: TGTGCCAGCAGCGTCAGGGCAGAGACCCAGTACTTC.